This T cell receptor beta chain appears in the sequencing data of a study of OX40 agonist ivuxolimab in advanced cancers. Germline-derived CDR1 and CDR2 are MNHEY and SVGAGI. Trimming left V 8 bases short and J 3 bases short, with 4 bases between. The CDR3 sequence is 10 residues long. Generated by immunoSEQ multiplex PCR, the TCRdb table keeps only in-frame clones and is missing some. The sample carries 80,000 to 100,000 clones, 80% to 90% recorded once. This receptor was obtained from an adult with an advanced solid tumor such as melanoma, head and neck, liver or kidney cancer. Sequenced material: CD4+ or CD8+ T cells sorted from blood, taken in a trial of the OX40 agonist ivuxolimab. The rearrangement joins TRBV6-5 to TRBJ2-5; D unresolved. CDR3 DNA: TGTGCCAGCGGGGAAGAGACCCAGTACTTC. It codes for CASGEETQYF.